The entry below gives a single T cell receptor (beta chain) sequence along with its context. These data originate in a study of blood T cell repertoires in COVID-19. Study-level background: Samples of COVID-19 (acute and convalescent) were obtained from the United States, Italy and Spain.

In the original workflow: Estimation of nucleated cell counts was performed using reference gene primer amplification. Assay used: immunoSEQ multiplex PCR; TCRdb lists only in-frame clones, some missing. The D gene and trimming were derived from the DNA, and the V and J assignments and clone size from that table. The sample contains fewer than 300,000 clones, more than 75% of which appear only once. From germline, CDR1 is ENHRY and CDR2 SYGVKD. The CDR3 runs 13 residues. With 4 bases removed from V and 5 bases from J, the gap between germline ends came to 8 bases. Sequencing input: peripheral blood. The rearrangement links TRBV10-3 to TRBJ2-2; possible D gene TRBD1, 5 bases. This TCR derives from a man between 35 and 55 years old who had recovered from COVID-19. The CDR3 region is CAISVGVTGELFF. CDR3 coding DNA: TGTGCCATCAGTGTAGGGGTGACCGGGGAGCTGTTTTTT.